This T cell receptor beta chain originates from a study of spatial heterogeneity in lung cancer. Study at large: PBMC collected at follow-up were sequenced when available, a median of roughly two years after resection. Study-wide results and caveats: Detection of ubiquitous tumor TCRs in blood was higher at resection than follow-up.

Concerning this clonotype itself: What it binds is unknown.

A unique molecular identifier was attached to every TCR cDNA molecule. TCRdb processed the 5' RACE reads anew with MiXCR; each CDR3 protein has one entry. The data show around 110,000 distinct CDR3 sequences, 12% seen once. The CDR3 spans 14 residues. The J segment lost 10 bases and the V segment lost 5 bases, leaving 7 bases of the junction unmatched. From germline, CDR1 is SGHVS and CDR2 FNYEAQ. Time point denoted: blood at routine non-recurrence follow-up after resection. Unsorted samples of tumor, nontumor lung or frozen PBMC had their whole RNA sequenced. This clonotype was sampled from a male donor with early-stage non-small cell lung cancer. V gene TRBV7-6 combines with J gene TRBJ1-6; 8 bases agree with TRBD1. Sequenced here: PBMCs, sampled at follow-up. CDR3 nucleotides: TGTGCCAGCAGCCCTAGGACAGGGCAGTCACCCCTCCACTTT. This sequence encodes CASSPRTGQSPLHF.